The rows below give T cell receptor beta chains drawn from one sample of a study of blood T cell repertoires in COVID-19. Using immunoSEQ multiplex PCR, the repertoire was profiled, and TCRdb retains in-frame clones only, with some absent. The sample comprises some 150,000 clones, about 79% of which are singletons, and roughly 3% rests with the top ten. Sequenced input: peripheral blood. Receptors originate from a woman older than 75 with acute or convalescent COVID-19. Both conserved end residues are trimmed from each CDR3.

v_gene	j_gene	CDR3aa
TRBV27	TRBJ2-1	ASGRGGAREQF
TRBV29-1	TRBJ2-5	SVEGGDRVQETQY
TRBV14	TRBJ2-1	ASSQAAPGLGTMYGQF
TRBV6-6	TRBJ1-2	ASSSTATTYGYT
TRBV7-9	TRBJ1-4	ASSLVPGDEKLF
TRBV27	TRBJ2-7	ATFGLAGGRGYEQY
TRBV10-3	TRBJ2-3	ATRGPITDTQY
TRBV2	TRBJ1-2	ASSEGTGFNGYT
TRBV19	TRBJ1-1	ASTKQGMNTEAF
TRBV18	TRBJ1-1	ASSIDRGLSNTEAF
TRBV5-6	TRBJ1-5	ASSLRTVNSNQPQH
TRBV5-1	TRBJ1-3	ASSLEGQLFSGNTIY
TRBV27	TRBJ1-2	ASSPTTGRMNYGYT
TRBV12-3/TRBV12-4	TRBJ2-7	ASSSQAAYEQY
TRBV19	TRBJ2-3	ASSIVGSGGARDTQY
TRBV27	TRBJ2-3	ASSLRGGIDTQY
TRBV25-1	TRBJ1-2	ASSEDDRGFLTYGYT
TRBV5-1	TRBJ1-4	ASSESGGEKLF
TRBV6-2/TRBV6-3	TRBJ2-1	ASSRSGTSGGMPYNEQF
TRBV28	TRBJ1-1	ASSLHRDRGVAF
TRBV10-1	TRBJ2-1	ASSLGQGGHNEQF
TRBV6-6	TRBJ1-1	ASSYSGEPNTEAF
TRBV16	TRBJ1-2	ASNRAGGAVSYGYT
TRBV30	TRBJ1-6	AWSSSYNSPLH
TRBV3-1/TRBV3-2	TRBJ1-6	ASSQVGGYSPLH